The 4 T cell receptor beta chains listed next were all sequenced from one sample in a study of cytomegalovirus exposure and HLA in healthy donors. PCR amplification relied on 60 Vbeta primers (plus 13 Jbeta primers). TCRdb keeps only in-frame clones here, not all; method: immunoSEQ multiplex PCR. The profile shows about 140,000 clones, 80% of them singletons. Sequencing was carried out using PBMCs. The receptor source for this set is a man aged 40-49 years in good health and CMV-seropositive.

The V gene is TRBV7-8, the J gene TRBJ2-5; 7 nucleotides align to TRBD1. The CDR3 is 15 amino acids. The germline V gene encodes CDR1 SGHVS and CDR2 FQNEAQ. J was trimmed by 1 base and V by 6 bases; bases with no gene match: 8. The CDR3 nucleotides read TGTGCCAGCAGTTTCACCGGGACAGCCCAAGAGACCCAGTACTTC. Residues: CASSFTGTAQETQYF.

This sequence joins TRBV30 and TRBJ1-3; maybe TRBD1 (5 bases). CDR1 GTSNPN and CDR2 SVGIG come from the germline V gene (reference sequence). Trimming left V 0 bases short and J 4 bases short, with 10 bases between. This CDR3 has 14 residues. CDR3 bases: TGTGCCTGGAGTGTACCGGGGGGAGGAAACACCATATATTTT. Amino acid sequence: CAWSVPGGGNTIYF. Combining the CDR3 with reference TRBV30 and TRBJ1-3 gives the whole variable domain SQTIHQWPATLVQPVGSPLSLECTVEGTSNPNLYWYRQAAGRGLQLLFYSVGIGQISSEVPQNLSASRPQDRQFILSSKKLLLSDSGFYLCAWSVPGGGNTIYFGEGSWLTVV.

This clone was picked up one time. CDR3 DNA: TGTGCCAGCAGCTTCGGGAGTTTATATAGCAATCAGCCCCAGCATTTT. It encodes CASSFGSLYSNQPQHF. This sequence joins TRBV5-6 and TRBJ1-5, with unresolved D. The V end lost 2 bases, the J end lost 0 bases, and 12 bases lay between the germline ends. This CDR3 comprises 16 residues. The germline V gene has CDR1 SGHDT and CDR2 YYEEEE.

This chain connects TRBV29-1 to TRBJ2-5, with 7 positions matching TRBD2. The ends lost 0 bases at V and 1 base at J; junction bases unmatched: 14. This CDR3 is 18 amino acids long. Per germline, CDR1 SQVTM and CDR2 ANQGSEA. The CDR3 DNA reads as TGCAGCGTTGAAGATCGCAATCCAGCGGGAAATTTCCAAGAGACCCAGTACTTC. Protein product: CSVEDRNPAGNFQETQYF.